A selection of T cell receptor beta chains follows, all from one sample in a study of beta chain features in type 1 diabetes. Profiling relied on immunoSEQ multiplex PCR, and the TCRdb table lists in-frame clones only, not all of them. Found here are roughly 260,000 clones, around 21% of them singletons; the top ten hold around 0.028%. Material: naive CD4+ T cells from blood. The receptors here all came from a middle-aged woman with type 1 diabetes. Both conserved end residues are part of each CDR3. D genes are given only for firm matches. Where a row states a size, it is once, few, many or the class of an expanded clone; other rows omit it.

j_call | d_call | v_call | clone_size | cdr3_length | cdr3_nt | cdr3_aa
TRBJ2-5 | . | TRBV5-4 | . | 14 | TGTGCCAGCAGCCAGGACACCTACCAAGAGACCCAGTACTTC | CASSQDTYQETQYF
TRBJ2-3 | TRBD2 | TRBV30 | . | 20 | TGTGCCTGGACAACCCTGGGACTAGCGGGAGGGCCGACTAGCACAGATACGCAGTATTTT | CAWTTLGLAGGPTSTDTQYF
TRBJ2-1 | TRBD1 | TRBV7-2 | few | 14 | TGTGCCAGCAGCCGGGACAGGCCCCAGGGTGAGCAGTTCTTC | CASSRDRPQGEQFF
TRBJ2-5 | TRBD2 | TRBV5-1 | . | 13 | TGCGCCAGCAGCCTGCCCGGGGGGGAGACCCAGTACTTC | CASSLPGGETQYF
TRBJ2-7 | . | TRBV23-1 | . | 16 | TGCGCCAGCAGTCAATCGCGAGGGGTGCGGGACTACGAGCAGTACTTC | CASSQSRGVRDYEQYF
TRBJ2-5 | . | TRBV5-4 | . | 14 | TGTGCCAGCAGCTTGACGGGGGTAGCAGAGACCCAGTACTTC | CASSLTGVAETQYF
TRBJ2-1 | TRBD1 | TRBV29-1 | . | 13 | TGCAGCGTCGGGCGGACAGGGAACAATGAGCAGTTCTTC | CSVGRTGNNEQFF
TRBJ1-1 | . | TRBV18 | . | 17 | TGTGCCAGCTCACCGATCCGCTCGGGACACTTGCTGACTGAAGCTTTCTTT | CASSPIRSGHLLTEAFF
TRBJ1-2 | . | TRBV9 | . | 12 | TGTGCCAGCAGCACCTTTGGGAGGGGCTACACCTTC | CASSTFGRGYTF
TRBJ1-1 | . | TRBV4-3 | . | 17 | TGCGCCAGCAGCCAAGAGTACTCGGACTACCTGAACACTGAAGCTTTCTTT | CASSQEYSDYLNTEAFF
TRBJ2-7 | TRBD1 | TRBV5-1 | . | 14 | TGCGCCAGCAGCCTCCGGGACAGGGTAGAAGAGCAGTACTTC | CASSLRDRVEEQYF
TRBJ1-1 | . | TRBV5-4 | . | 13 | TGTGCCAGCAGCCGGGACTCTAACACTGAAGCTTTCTTT | CASSRDSNTEAFF
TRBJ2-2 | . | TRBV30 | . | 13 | TGTGCCTGGTCTCCAGTGAACACCGGGGAGCTGTTTTTT | CAWSPVNTGELFF
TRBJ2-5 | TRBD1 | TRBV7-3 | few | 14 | TGTGCCAGCAGCCTCCGGGACAGGGGTGAGACCCAGTACTTC | CASSLRDRGETQYF
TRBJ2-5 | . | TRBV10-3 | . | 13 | TGTGCCAGCGAACCCTCAGGCCAAGAGACCCAGTACTTC | CASEPSGQETQYF
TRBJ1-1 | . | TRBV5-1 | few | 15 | TGCGCCAGCAGCTTCAGGACAGATGGGAACACTGAAGCTTTCTTT | CASSFRTDGNTEAFF
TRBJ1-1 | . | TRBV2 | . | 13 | TGTGCCAGCAGTGTTGGAGGGAACACTGAAGCTTTCTTT | CASSVGGNTEAFF
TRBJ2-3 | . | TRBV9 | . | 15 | TGTGCCAGCAGCGTTCTAAGCGGGAGCACAGATACGCAGTATTTT | CASSVLSGSTDTQYF
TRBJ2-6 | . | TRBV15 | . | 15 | TGTGCCACCAGTGCGGATATCTCTGGGGCCAACGTCCTGACTTTC | CATSADISGANVLTF
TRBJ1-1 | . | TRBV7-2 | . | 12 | TGTGCCAGCAGCTTAACTTTCGGGGAAGCTTTCTTT | CASSLTFGEAFF
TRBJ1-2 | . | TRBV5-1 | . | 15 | TGCGCCAGCAGCTTGGGGGACACTAATCGGGATGGCTACACCTTC | CASSLGDTNRDGYTF
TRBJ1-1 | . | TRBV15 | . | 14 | TGTGCCACCAGCAGAGTCCAGGGAAGGGCTGAAGCTTTCTTT | CATSRVQGRAEAFF
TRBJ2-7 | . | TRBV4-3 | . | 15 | TGCGCCAGCAGCCAAGAATTACAGACGATCTACGAGCAGTACTTC | CASSQELQTIYEQYF
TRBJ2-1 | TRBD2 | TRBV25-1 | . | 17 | TGTGCCAGCAGTGGGCTAGCGGGGTTGAGCTCCTACAATGAGCAGTTCTTC | CASSGLAGLSSYNEQFF
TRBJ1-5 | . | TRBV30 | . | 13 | TGTGCCTGGAGTCAAGGGGGCAATCAGCCCCAGCATTTT | CAWSQGGNQPQHF
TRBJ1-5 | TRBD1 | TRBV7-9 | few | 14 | TGTGCCAGCAGCCAGGACAGGGAGCGTCAGCCCCAGCATTTT | CASSQDRERQPQHF
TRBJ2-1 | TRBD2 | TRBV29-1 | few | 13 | TGCAGCGGTCCCCTGGCGGGAGGGAGTGAGCAGTTCTTC | CSGPLAGGSEQFF
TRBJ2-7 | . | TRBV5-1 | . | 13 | TGCGCCAGCAGCCAGGACAATTCCTACGAGCAGTACTTC | CASSQDNSYEQYF
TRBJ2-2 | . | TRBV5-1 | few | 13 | TGCGCCAGCAGCGCACAGGGAACCGGGGAGCTGTTTTTT | CASSAQGTGELFF
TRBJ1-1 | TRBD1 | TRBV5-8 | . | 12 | TGTGCCAGCAGCCAAGACAGGGTCGGTGCTTTCTTT | CASSQDRVGAFF
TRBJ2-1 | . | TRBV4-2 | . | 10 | TGTGGGGGGGACGACAATGAGCAGTTCTTC | CGGDDNEQFF
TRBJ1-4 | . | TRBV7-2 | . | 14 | TGTGCCAGCAGCTCCGGACAGATTAATGAAAAACTGTTTTTT | CASSSGQINEKLFF
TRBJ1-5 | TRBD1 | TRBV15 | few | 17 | TGTGCCACCAGCAGACGACAGGGGGTTCTGAGCAATCAGCCCCAGCATTTT | CATSRRQGVLSNQPQHF
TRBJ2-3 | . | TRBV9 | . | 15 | TGTGCCAGCAGCGTAGGGGCAACCTACACAGATACGCAGTATTTT | CASSVGATYTDTQYF
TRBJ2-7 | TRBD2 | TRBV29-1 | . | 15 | TGCAGCGTTGTCCCCGGGACTAGCGGGAGCGGCGAGCAGTACTTC | CSVVPGTSGSGEQYF
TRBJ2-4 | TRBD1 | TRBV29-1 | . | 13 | TGCAGCGTTGATGGGGACAGGAAAAACATTCAGTACTTC | CSVDGDRKNIQYF
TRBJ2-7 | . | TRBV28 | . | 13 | TGTGCCAGCAGCCCAACTCCTCACTACGAGCAGTACTTC | CASSPTPHYEQYF
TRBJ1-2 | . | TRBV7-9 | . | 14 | TGTGCCAGCAGCTTAGTAGGGGTTAACTATGGCTACACCTTC | CASSLVGVNYGYTF
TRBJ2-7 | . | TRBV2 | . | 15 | TGTGCCAGCAGTGCCCCCGGGACTCAGTCCTACGAGCAGTACTTC | CASSAPGTQSYEQYF
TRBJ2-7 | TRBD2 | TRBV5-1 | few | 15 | TGCGCCAGCAGCTTAGCGAGCGGGACGCCCTACGAGCAGTACTTC | CASSLASGTPYEQYF